This TCR beta chain was documented in a study of blood T cell repertoires in COVID-19. Study summary: Donors in the United States, Italy and Spain gave samples during acute or convalescent COVID-19. In each case, the material was cDNA or gDNA derived from T cells, B-cell-depleted T cells, or PBMCs.

Methods used by the authors: Estimation of nucleated cell counts was performed using reference gene primer amplification. Generated by immunoSEQ multiplex PCR, the TCRdb table keeps only in-frame clones and is missing some. V, J and clone size derive from that table, while D and trimming were established from the DNA sequence. The sample holds 200,000 to 250,000 clones, around 86% seen once. The CDR3 runs 14 residues. The germline CDR1 and CDR2 sequences are SNHLY and FYNNEI. V was shortened by 4 bases and J by 3 bases, with 10 bases between the two germline ends. Sequencing was done on a sample of peripheral blood. The sequence derives from a woman between 25 and 40 years old who had recovered from COVID-19. This sequence joins TRBV2 and TRBJ2-1, with TRBD1 as a possible D gene (5 bases). CDR3: CASSVWGSYNEQFF. The CDR3 coding sequence is TGTGCCAGCAGTGTCTGGGGCAGCTACAATGAGCAGTTCTTC.